This T cell receptor beta chain stems from a study of cytomegalovirus exposure and HLA in healthy donors. It was with 60 Vbeta and 13 Jbeta primers that the PCR ran. Produced via immunoSEQ multiplex PCR; TCRdb's table is partial and in-frame only. Among roughly 190,000 clones listed, more than 70% were seen once. V dropped 5 bases and J dropped 6 bases, with 18 bases sitting between them. The CDR3 sequence is 14 residues long. Germline V gene lookup returns CDR1 SQVTM and CDR2 ANQGSEA. Findings and caveats of the study: One variant, a missense change in DCLRE1C, was linked in a later analysis to TCR beta V- and J-gene trimming. Later examination showed HLA-associated TCR beta chains had greater clonal expansion than equally common others.

As concerns this clone: Its antigen is currently unknown.

The receptor comes from a man aged 35-49 years in good health and CMV-seropositive. Sequencing input: PBMCs. This rearrangement joins TRBV29-1 to TRBJ2-3; D perhaps matches TRBD2 (6 bases). This CDR3 is CSVNGRIDSDTQYF. In DNA form, the CDR3 reads TGCAGCGTTAACGGGAGAATAGACTCGGATACGCAGTATTTT.